Presented here are 10 T cell receptor beta chains from one specimen sequenced in a study of molecular identifiers for immune sequencing clone quantification. TCRdb reprocessed the PCR reads via MiXCR and lists one record per CDR3 protein. The repertoire holds 88,000 or so distinct CDR3 sequences, about 21% seen once, with around 1% in the top ten. The sample comprised naive CD8+ T cells from blood, with Jurkat cell RNA spiked in. Subset specified: FACS-sorted CD8+CD4-CCR7+CD45RA+ naive T cells. Every receptor here comes from a human donor in good health. Some libraries in this study had Jurkat cell RNA spiked in.

Only a few counts were recorded for this clonotype. This chain links TRBV6-5 with TRBJ2-1; possible D gene TRBD2, 6 bases. The germline gives CDR1 MNHEY, CDR2 SVGAGI. The CDR3 length is 13 residues. V was shortened by 8 bases and J by 1 base, with 9 bases between the two germline ends. Here the CDR3 reads CASRESSYNEQFF. The CDR3 region has the DNA TGTGCCAGCCGGGAGTCGTCCTACAATGAGCAGTTCTTC.

This clonotype has just a few counts. The chain joins TRBV12-3 or TRBV12-4 to TRBJ2-7; no firm D call. The V gene lost 5 bases and the J gene lost 3 bases, with 8 bases spanning the gap. This CDR3 region has 12 residues. The CDR3 loop is CASSPDYYEQYF. In DNA form, the CDR3 reads TGTGCCAGCAGTCCCGATTACTACGAGCAGTACTTC.

This clonotype has at least ten counts. The chain joins TRBV7-9 to TRBJ2-3, with 8 bases that match TRBD1. The length of the CDR3 is 17 residues. The junction had 13 bases not matched to a gene; V was cut back by 3 bases and J by 5 bases. Germline V CDR1 and CDR2: SEHNR, FQNEAQ (reference sequence). The CDR3 bases are TGTGCCAGCAGCTTTTTGGCGGAGGACAGGGTGATAGATACGCAGTATTTT. It encodes CASSFLAEDRVIDTQYF.

About this clonotype: This sequence may be a read error, since a much larger clone differs from it by one base. The gene calls are TRBV6-2 or TRBV6-3 and TRBJ2-5; D uncertain. The CDR3 spans 11 residues. Germline CDR1 and CDR2: MNHEY and SVGEGT. CDR3 sequence reads: CASAVWVTTSF. The CDR3 nucleotides read TGTGCCAGCGCAGTCTGGGTGACGACGTCTTTC.

With respect to this clonotype: A read error is possible here, since a much larger clone lies one base away. The chain joins TRBV5-4 to TRBJ1-1; 8 bases align to TRBD1. The CDR3 consists of 14 residues. The V gene's germline CDR1 is SGHNT and CDR2 YYREEE (reference sequence). CDR3 protein: CASSFRQGSTGAFF. CDR3 nucleotides: TGTGCCAGCAGCTTCCGACAGGGGAGCACTGGAGCTTTCTTT.

This clonotype was recorded a few times. The gene calls are TRBV29-1 and TRBJ1-2, with D perhaps TRBD1 (5 bases). This CDR3 spans 11 amino acids. Trimming took 3 bases from V and 8 from J, leaving 10 bases between them. Germline CDR1 SQVTM, CDR2 ANQGSEA. The CDR3 region has the DNA TGCAGCGTTGATCGGACACAAGGCTACACCTTC. Translated, it gives CSVDRTQGYTF.

The table lists this clonotype with a few counts. V usage is TRBV19 and J usage is TRBJ2-1; a weak D match, TRBD2 (6 bases). Germline loops: CDR1 LNHDA, CDR2 SQIVND (reference sequence). Deletions cut 3 bases from V and 4 bases from J, with 7 bases between. This CDR3 spans 13 amino acids. The CDR3 here is CASSIAGYNEQFF. The CDR3 DNA reads as TGTGCCAGTAGTATTGCGGGGTACAATGAGCAGTTCTTC.

The V and J genes are TRBV12-3 or TRBV12-4 and TRBJ2-7; the match to TRBD1 covers 8 bases. The J segment lost 2 bases and the V segment lost 7 bases, leaving 7 bases of the junction unmatched. This CDR3 spans 14 amino acids. The CDR3 DNA follows: TGTGCCAGCAACCCGACAGGGGTTACCTACGAGCAGTACTTC. It translates to CASNPTGVTYEQYF.

Concerning this clonotype: One base away lies a much larger clone, so this may be a sequencing read error. The chain couples TRBV7-9 to TRBJ1-1; D is perhaps TRBD1 (6 bases). Per the germline V gene, CDR1 is SEHNR and CDR2 is FQNEAQ (reference sequence). Trimming shortened V by 5 bases and J by 0 bases, and 13 bases separated the two germline ends. This CDR3 is built from 15 residues. This CDR3 reads CASSPQRDMNTEAFF. DNA of the CDR3: TGTGCCAGCAGCCCTCAGAGGGACATGAACACTGAAGCTTTCTTT. The full variable domain, in which reference TRBV7-9 and TRBJ1-1 provide the parts outside the CDR3, is DTGVSQNPRHKITKRGQNVTFRCDPISEHNRLYWYRQTLGQGPEFLTYFQNEAQLEKSRLLSDRFSAERPKGSFSTLEIQRTEQGDSAMYLCASSPQRDMNTEAFFGQGTRLTVV.

This clonotype was recorded a few times. CDR3 sequence (DNA): TGCGCCAGCAGCCCCTCTTTACAGGTGTTGGCCCAGCATTTT. Translation gives CASSPSLQVLAQHF. V is TRBV4-3 and J is TRBJ1-5; a possible D gene is TRBD1 (5 bases). CDR3 length: 14 residues. Trimming removed 4 bases from V and 11 bases from J, with 18 bases in between. CDR1 and CDR2 from the germline V gene are LGHNA and YSLEER.